The next 18 T cell receptor beta chains were all read from a single sample in a study of spatial heterogeneity in lung cancer. From the 5' RACE reads, TCRdb called clonotypes with MiXCR, one entry per CDR3 protein. The sample shows fewer than 15,000 distinct CDR3 sequences, more than 5.5% of them seen only once. These receptors are not linked to any known antigen. Noted time point: sample taken at primary tumor resection. General study points: Mutation counts in tumors were tracked by counts of expanded intratumoral alpha and beta TCRs.

The sequencing here drew on lung tumor tissue, taken at surgery. The receptors originated from a female donor with early-stage non-small cell lung cancer.

This clonotype showed up many times. The rearrangement uses TRBV28 and TRBJ1-2; 7 bases map to TRBD1. The ends lost 2 bases at V and 11 bases at J; junction bases unmatched: 5. Germline-derived CDR1 and CDR2 are MDHEN and SYDVKM. There are 12 residues in the CDR3. The CDR3 protein is CASSLIQGGYTF. The CDR3 DNA reads as TGTGCCAGCAGTTTAATTCAGGGGGGGTACACCTTC.

Ten or more counts support this clonotype. The chain has TRBV12-5 and TRBJ2-2; 11 bases match TRBD2. Per germline, CDR1 LGHNT and CDR2 FRNRAP. The CDR3 has 15 amino acids. The ends lost 6 bases at V and 6 bases at J; junction bases unmatched: 6. CDR3 DNA sequence: TGTGCTAGTGGACCAAGACTAGCGGGACCCGGGGAGCTGTTTTTT. This codes for CASGPRLAGPGELFF.

Many counts were recorded for this clonotype. This rearrangement joins TRBV27 to TRBJ1-6; the D is unclear. This CDR3 contains 16 residues. CDR1 is MNHEY, CDR2 SMNVEV, per germline (reference sequence). Trimming stripped 4 bases from V and 9 bases from J, with 19 bases between. CDR3 DNA: TGTGCCAGCAGTTGGGGTTGGGCAACTGGCCGTTCACCCCTCCACTTT. Amino acids: CASSWGWATGRSPLHF.

V is TRBV7-2 and J is TRBJ1-5, with D perhaps TRBD1 (6 bases). The CDR3 contains 15 residues. CDR1 and CDR2 (germline): SGHTA, FQGNSA. Trimming took off 3 bases at V and 3 bases at J, with 12 bases between the two ends. For the CDR3, the DNA is TGTGCCAGCAGCTTGTTGGACAGCTTCAATCAGCCCCAGCATTTT. This translates into CASSLLDSFNQPQHF.

This clonotype has ten or more counts. This may arise from a read error, as a much more abundant clone is one base away. The J gene is TRBJ1-5, the V gene TRBV24-1, with D tentatively TRBD1 (5 bases). The CDR3 length is 16 residues. The germline V gene has CDR1 KGHDR and CDR2 SFDVKD. This CDR3 is CVTREDSGDSNQPQHF. The CDR3 region has the DNA TGTGTCACCAGGGAGGACTCGGGAGATAGCAATCAGCCCCAGCATTTT.

The gene calls are TRBV3-1 and TRBJ2-7; 13 bases are a match to TRBD2. The CDR3 length is 14 residues. V dropped 4 bases and J dropped 7; count of bases not matched to a gene: 4. CDR1 is LGHDT and CDR2 is YNNKEL in the germline V gene (reference sequence). CDR3 DNA sequence: TGTGCCAGCAGCCGACTAGCGGGAGGTAGTGAGCAGTACTTC. Translating gives CASSRLAGGSEQYF.

This clonotype came up many times. The CDR3: CASRLSGHLSNQPQHF. CDR3 DNA: TGTGCCAGCAGACTATCGGGACACCTTAGCAATCAGCCCCAGCATTTT. This chain uses TRBV7-2 with TRBJ1-5; maybe TRBD1 (6 bases). CDR1 is SGHTA and CDR2 is FQGNSA in the germline V gene. The V gene lost 6 bases and the J gene lost 0 bases, with 15 bases spanning the gap. The CDR3 runs to 16 residues.

This clonotype was observed many times. J is TRBJ2-3 and V is TRBV7-9, with no clear D. The CDR3 contains 14 residues. Trimming took off 3 bases at V and 3 bases at J, with 10 bases between the two ends. Germline-derived CDR1 and CDR2 are SEHNR and FQNEAQ (reference sequence). The chain's CDR3 is CASSFSRYTDTQYF. In DNA form, the CDR3 reads TGTGCCAGCAGCTTCTCCCGTTATACAGATACGCAGTATTTT.

This clonotype counts as medium-sized. The V call is TRBV20-1, the J call TRBJ1-1, with D perhaps TRBD1 (6 bases). The CDR3 is made up of 14 amino acids. Germline CDR1 and CDR2: DFQATT and SNEGSKA (reference sequence). Trimming cost V 7 bases and J 2 bases, with 17 bases left between them. The CDR3 here is CSGKGPGANTEAFF. For the CDR3, the DNA is TGCAGTGGTAAAGGGCCGGGGGCAAACACTGAAGCTTTCTTT.

This clonotype was observed many times. The CDR3 protein is CASSSREGPYEQYF. The CDR3 DNA follows: TGTGCCAGCTCGAGTCGGGAGGGCCCCTACGAGCAGTACTTC. The V call is TRBV4-2, the J call TRBJ2-7, with 8 bases lining up with TRBD2. This CDR3 region has 14 residues. Losses at the gene ends were 8 bases for V and 2 bases for J; bases not matched to a gene: 8. Germline-derived CDR1 and CDR2 are LGHNA and YNFKEQ.

This clonotype is termed medium-sized (0.01 to 0.1%). This chain connects TRBV6-6 to TRBJ2-3; the D is unclear. Germline loops: CDR1 MNHNY, CDR2 SVGAGI (reference sequence). V lost 2 bases and J lost 1, with 13 bases in between. CDR3 size: 16 residues. The DNA of the CDR3 is TGTGCCAGCAGTTACCGTCGGCGGCAACGCACAGATACGCAGTATTTT. Encoded protein: CASSYRRRQRTDTQYF.

This clonotype was recorded at least ten times. The chain combines TRBV20-1 with TRBJ2-7; tentatively, D is TRBD2 (6 bases). CDR1 DFQATT and CDR2 SNEGSKA come from the germline V gene (reference sequence). The CDR3 has 12 residues. Trimming left V 4 bases short and J 4 bases short, with 11 bases between. The CDR3 is CSATGTVYEQYF. The CDR3, as DNA: TGCAGTGCTACCGGGACTGTTTACGAGCAGTACTTC.

In its sample, this clonotype was seen many times. The rearrangement links TRBV19 to TRBJ1-5; TRBD1 aligns across 12 bases. V lost 8 bases, J lost 1 base, and 15 bases stayed unmatched. This CDR3 comprises 19 residues. The V gene's germline CDR1 is LNHDA and CDR2 SQIVND (reference sequence). CDR3 sequence (DNA): TGTGCCAGTCATCGGTCCCCCGGGACAGGGGGCTTGAGCAATCAGCCCCAGCATTTT. Translating gives CASHRSPGTGGLSNQPQHF. Combining the CDR3 with reference TRBV19 and TRBJ1-5 gives the whole variable domain DGGITQSPKYLFRKEGQNVTLSCEQNLNHDAMYWYRQDPGQGLRLIYYSQIVNDFQKGDIAEGYSVSREKKESFPLTVTSAQKNPTAFYLCASHRSPGTGGLSNQPQHFGDGTRLSIL.

This clonotype was seen at least ten times. This chain links TRBV9 with TRBJ2-1, with a possible D match to TRBD1 (5 bases). The CDR3 is 16 amino acids. Trimming took off 4 bases at V and 9 bases at J, with 23 bases between the two ends. Germline V gene lookup returns CDR1 SGDLS and CDR2 YYNGEE. The DNA for the CDR3 is TGTGCCAGCAGCCCCCGCCGAACGGCAGGGCAGTTTGAGCAGTTCTTC. Translated: CASSPRRTAGQFEQFF.

This clonotype is medium-sized by share. The V gene is TRBV28, the J gene TRBJ2-7; D is undetermined. This CDR3 is 14 amino acids long. Trimming cost V 6 bases and J 0 bases, with 12 bases left between them. Germline CDR1 MDHEN, CDR2 SYDVKM. The CDR3 DNA reads TGTGCCAGCAGCCCCCCCACCAGCTCCTACGAGCAGTACTTC. Translation gives CASSPPTSSYEQYF.

The table lists this clonotype with many counts. V usage is TRBV9 and J usage is TRBJ1-2; D not certain. Germline V gene lookup returns CDR1 SGDLS and CDR2 YYNGEE. Trimming shortened V by 4 bases and J by 3 bases, and 10 bases separated the two germline ends. The CDR3 spans 13 residues. The chain's CDR3 is CASSSSGHYGYTF. CDR3 bases: TGTGCCAGCAGCTCTTCAGGACACTATGGCTACACCTTC.

This clonotype was counted ten times or more. The chain is built from TRBV28 and TRBJ2-3, with TRBD1 identical over 8 bases. V lost 0 bases and J lost 4; bases outside the gene matches: 6. This CDR3 region has 16 residues. CDR1 is MDHEN, CDR2 SYDVKM, per germline. The chain's CDR3 is CASSLWSTGVADTQYF. The DNA of the CDR3 is TGTGCCAGCAGTTTATGGTCGACAGGGGTCGCAGATACGCAGTATTTT.

There are many counts of this clonotype. J is TRBJ2-3 and V is TRBV6-1; D possibly corresponds to TRBD1 (6 bases). The CDR3 has 16 residues. Germline V CDR1 and CDR2: MNHNS, SASEGT. V lost 1 base, J lost 1 base, and 12 bases lay in between. This CDR3 reads CASSEDIWTGTDTQYF. Here the CDR3 DNA reads TGTGCCAGCAGTGAAGACATATGGACAGGCACAGATACGCAGTATTTT.